These 18 T cell receptor beta chains originate from one sample sequenced in a study of blood T cells in healthy people across ages. For the second PCR, which ran for about 7 to 12 cycles, a sample-barcoded 5' primer and a J-beta primer mix were used. TCRdb analysed the 5' RACE reads with MiXCR anew, one entry per CDR3 protein. The table lists over a million distinct CDR3 sequences, roughly 60% of them singletons. The specimen was blood. The source of these receptors is a man younger than 35 in good health.

The chain uses TRBV25-1 and TRBJ2-2; the match to TRBD2 covers 7 bases. Trimming took 3 bases from V and 7 from J; bases not matched to a gene: 8. This CDR3 has 15 residues. CDR1 is MGHDK and CDR2 is SYGVNS in the germline V gene. The CDR3 bases are TGTGCCAGCAGTGATCTAGCGGACTATAACGGGGAGCTGTTTTTT. Translation: CASSDLADYNGELFF.

Concerning this clonotype itself: One end of the junction fails to match germline, which may point to a read error. V and J are TRBV5-1 and TRBJ2-1; 8 nucleotides align to TRBD1. The CDR3 loop spans 16 amino acids. The germline V gene has CDR1 SGHRS and CDR2 YFSETQ. Here the CDR3 DNA reads TGCGCCAGCAGCGAGATCCGGACAGGGTTATACAATGGGCAGTTCTTC. Translated: CASSEIRTGLYNGQFF.

The rearrangement links TRBV7-9 to TRBJ2-3; the D gene could be TRBD1 or TRBD2 (6 bases each). Germline CDR1 reads SEHNR; CDR2 reads FQNEAQ (reference sequence). The V end lost 10 bases, the J end lost 8 bases, and 22 bases lay between the germline ends. The length of the CDR3 is 14 residues. CDR3 loop: CATPNREAAGTQYF. The CDR3 bases are TGTGCCACCCCCAACAGGGAGGCAGCGGGTACGCAGTATTTT.

The V call is TRBV4-1, the J call TRBJ2-2; D unresolved. Per the germline V gene, CDR1 is MGHRA and CDR2 is YSYEKL. Trimming pared 6 bases from V and 4 bases from J, leaving 18 bases between. This CDR3 has 16 amino acids. The CDR3 is CASRTLPVGFTGELFF. In DNA, the CDR3 is TGCGCCAGCAGAACCCTACCGGTGGGGTTCACCGGGGAGCTGTTTTTT.

This clonotype came up a few times. The chain couples TRBV4-1 to TRBJ1-1, with TRBD1 as a possible D gene (5 bases). Trimming took off 7 bases at V and 4 bases at J, with 16 bases between the two ends. Germline V CDR1 and CDR2: MGHRA, YSYEKL. CDR3 length: 14 amino acids. CDR3 in DNA: TGCGCCAGCACTATAGGGGCGGGGAGCACTGAAGCTTTCTTT. Amino acid sequence: CASTIGAGSTEAFF.

The chain carries TRBV15 and TRBJ2-7; perhaps TRBD1 as D (5 bases). CDR1 and CDR2 from the germline V gene are LNHNV and YYDKDF (reference sequence). The CDR3 is made up of 13 amino acids. Trimming took 1 base from V and 6 from J, leaving 10 bases between them. CDR3 loop: CATSRVTTAEQYF. The CDR3 region has the DNA TGTGCCACCAGCAGAGTGACGACAGCCGAGCAGTACTTC.

This clonotype showed up many times. The chain couples TRBV27 to TRBJ2-1; the match to TRBD2 covers 7 bases. CDR1 and CDR2 (germline): MNHEY, SMNVEV (reference sequence). This CDR3 region has 15 residues. J gave up 7 bases and V 5 bases, and 11 bases lay outside the gene matches. The CDR3 DNA is TGTGCCAGCAGTCCACTCGCGGGAGTCGGTAATGAGCAGTTCTTC. It translates to CASSPLAGVGNEQFF.

This rearrangement joins TRBV11-2 to TRBJ1-2, with 10 nucleotides matching TRBD1. The germline gives CDR1 SGHAT, CDR2 FQNNGV. The CDR3 has 13 residues. V lost 3 bases to trimming and J lost 9 bases; unmatched junction nucleotides: 4. The CDR3, as DNA: TGTGCCAGCAGCTTTCCGGGACAGGGGAGCTACACCTTC. Translation gives CASSFPGQGSYTF.

This clonotype was observed a handful of times. This chain uses TRBV6-1 with TRBJ1-2, with D perhaps matching TRBD1 (6 bases). Trimming removed 0 bases from V and 6 bases from J, with 14 bases in between. CDR1 MNHNS and CDR2 SASEGT come from the germline V gene. The CDR3 extends over 15 amino acids. CDR3 loop: CASSEALGTSDGYTF. CDR3 in DNA: TGTGCCAGCAGTGAAGCGTTAGGGACATCGGATGGCTACACCTTC.

This clonotype was counted a few times. V gene TRBV10-3 combines with J gene TRBJ2-3; a possible D gene is TRBD2 (5 bases). The CDR3 consists of 12 residues. The germline CDR1 and CDR2 sequences are ENHRY and SYGVKD. The germline V and J ends were trimmed by 10 bases and 4 bases, with 12 bases remaining between them. For the CDR3, the DNA is TGTGCCAAACCGCGCGGGTCAGATACGCAGTATTTT. It is translated as CAKPRGSDTQYF.

The rearrangement uses TRBV27 and TRBJ2-3; D gene ambiguous. V lost 8 bases and J 5 bases, leaving 8 bases between the germline ends. Germline loops: CDR1 MNHEY, CDR2 SMNVEV (reference sequence). The CDR3 runs to 11 residues. The CDR3 DNA sequence: TGTGCCAGCGCGACGGGAGATACGCAGTATTTT. This translates into CASATGDTQYF.

The chain links TRBV2 to TRBJ1-2; perhaps TRBD1 as D (6 bases). Germline values: CDR1 SNHLY, CDR2 FYNNEI. The CDR3 covers 14 residues. Trimming took 6 bases from V and 2 from J, leaving 13 bases between them. CDR3 sequence: CASRTGFGNYGYTF. CDR3 DNA: TGTGCCAGCAGGACAGGTTTCGGAAACTATGGCTACACCTTC. Variable domain in full (rest from reference TRBV2 and TRBJ1-2): EPEVTQTPSHQVTQMGQEVILRCVPISNHLYFYWYRQILGQKVEFLVSFYNNEISEKSEIFDDQFSVERPDGSNFTLKIRSTKLEDSAMYFCASRTGFGNYGYTFGSGTRLTVV.

This clonotype was picked up one time. One end of the junction does not line up with germline, which may come from a read error. The J gene is TRBJ2-5, the V gene TRBV7-2; possible D gene TRBD2, 5 bases. The J call may be mistaken, given a closer DNA end match to TRBJ2-7. Per the germline V gene, CDR1 is SGHTA and CDR2 is FQGNSA. The CDR3 is 15 amino acids. DNA for the CDR3: TGTGCCAGCAACTTAGCGCCGGCGGTCGCCTACGAGCAGTACTTC. This gives the protein CASNLAPAVAYEQYF.

The rearrangement joins TRBV20-1 to TRBJ2-1, with TRBD2 matching 8 bases. The germline CDR1 and CDR2 sequences are DFQATT and SNEGSKA (reference sequence). With V trimmed by 5 bases and J by 3 bases, 9 bases remained unmatched. This CDR3 is 15 amino acids long. The chain's CDR3 is CSALTREVRYNEQFF. CDR3 DNA sequence: TGCAGTGCTCTTACGCGGGAGGTCCGCTACAATGAGCAGTTCTTC.

This clonotype was recorded a few times. The limits of the CDR3 on the DNA are not certain, so only TCRdb's listed CDR3 is given. The chain is built from TRBV12-3 or TRBV12-4 and TRBJ2-3; TRBD1, the table's D call, was not compared with the DNA. The CDR3 numbers 15 amino acids, ends counted. CDR3 residues: CASSSSGHYTDTQYF.

The DNA of the CDR3 is TGTGCCAGCAGCCAGGGACTTTTAACCCCCGAGCAGTACTTC. Translation gives CASSQGLLTPEQYF. This chain links TRBV3-1 with TRBJ2-7; possible D gene TRBD2, 6 bases. CDR1 and CDR2 from the germline V gene are LGHDT and YNNKEL (reference sequence). The CDR3 spans 14 residues. Trimming removed 3 bases from V and 6 bases from J, with 15 bases in between.

The J gene is TRBJ2-6, the V gene TRBV2; perhaps D is TRBD1 or TRBD2 (6 bases each). V lost 8 bases and J 0 bases, leaving 17 bases between the germline ends. There are 17 residues in the CDR3. Germline V gene lookup returns CDR1 SNHLY and CDR2 FYNNEI. This CDR3 is CASLVQEGDSGANVLTF. In nucleotides, the CDR3 is TGTGCCAGCCTGGTCCAGGAGGGGGACTCTGGGGCCAACGTCCTGACTTTC. The whole variable domain, remainder taken from reference TRBV2 and TRBJ2-6, is EPEVTQTPSHQVTQMGQEVILRCVPISNHLYFYWYRQILGQKVEFLVSFYNNEISEKSEIFDDQFSVERPDGSNFTLKIRSTKLEDSAMYFCASLVQEGDSGANVLTFGAGSRLTVL.

This clonotype was observed a handful of times. The chain has TRBV4-1 and TRBJ1-2, with D unresolved. Trimming took 4 bases from V and 4 from J, leaving 13 bases between them. This CDR3 region has 14 residues. The germline V gene encodes CDR1 MGHRA and CDR2 YSYEKL. The CDR3 DNA reads TGCGCCAGCAGCCCCGAGAGAGTAGGCTATGGCTACACCTTC. It translates to CASSPERVGYGYTF.